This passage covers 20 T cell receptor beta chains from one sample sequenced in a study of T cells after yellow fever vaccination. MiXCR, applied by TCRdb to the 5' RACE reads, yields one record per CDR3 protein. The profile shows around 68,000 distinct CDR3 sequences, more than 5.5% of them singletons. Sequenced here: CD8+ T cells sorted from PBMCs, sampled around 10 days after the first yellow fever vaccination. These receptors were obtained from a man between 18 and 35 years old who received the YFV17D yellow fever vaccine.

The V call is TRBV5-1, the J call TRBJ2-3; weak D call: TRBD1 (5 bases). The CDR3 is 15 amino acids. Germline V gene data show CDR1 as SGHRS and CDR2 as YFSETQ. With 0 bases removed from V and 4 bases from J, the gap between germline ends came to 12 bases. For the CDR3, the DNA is TGCGCCAGCAGCTTGGAAGGGGTAGGATCAGATACGCAGTATTTT. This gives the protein CASSLEGVGSDTQYF. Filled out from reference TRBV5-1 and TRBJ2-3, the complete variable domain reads KAGVTQTPRYLIKTRGQQVTLSCSPISGHRSVSWYQQTPGQGLQFLFEYFSETQRNKGNFPGRFSGRQFSNSRSEMNVSTLELGDSALYLCASSLEGVGSDTQYFGPGTRLTVL.

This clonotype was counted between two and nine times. This chain's CDR3 is CASSLEKGGPYEQYF. The DNA of the CDR3 is TGTGCCAGCAGCCTCGAAAAGGGGGGTCCCTACGAGCAGTACTTC. The V gene is TRBV4-2, the J gene TRBJ2-7; the D call may be TRBD1 or TRBD2 (6 bases each). The germline V gene encodes CDR1 LGHNA and CDR2 YNFKEQ. The V end lost 4 bases, the J end lost 2 bases, and 15 bases lay between the germline ends. This CDR3 comprises 15 residues.

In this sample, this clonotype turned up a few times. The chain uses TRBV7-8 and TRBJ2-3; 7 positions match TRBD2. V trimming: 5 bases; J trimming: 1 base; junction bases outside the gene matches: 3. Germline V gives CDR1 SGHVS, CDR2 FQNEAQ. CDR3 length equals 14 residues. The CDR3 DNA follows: TGTGCCAGCAGCGCCCGGGGGGGCACAGATACGCAGTATTTT. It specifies CASSARGGTDTQYF. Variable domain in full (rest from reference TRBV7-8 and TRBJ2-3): GAGVSQSPRYKVAKRGQDVALRCDPISGHVSLFWYQQALGQGPEFLTYFQNEAQLDKSGLPSDRFFAERPEGSVSTLKIQRTQQEDSAVYLCASSARGGTDTQYFGPGTRLTVL.

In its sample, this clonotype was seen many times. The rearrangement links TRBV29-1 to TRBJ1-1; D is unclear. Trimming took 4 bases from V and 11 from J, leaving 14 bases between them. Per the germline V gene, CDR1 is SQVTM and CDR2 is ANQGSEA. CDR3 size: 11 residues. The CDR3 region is CSVVVLGRAFF. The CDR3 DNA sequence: TGCAGCGTTGTCGTACTCGGACGGGCTTTCTTT.

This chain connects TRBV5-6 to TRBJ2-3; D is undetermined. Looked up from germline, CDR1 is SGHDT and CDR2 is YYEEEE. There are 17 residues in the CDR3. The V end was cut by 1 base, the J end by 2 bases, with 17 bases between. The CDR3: CASSLYTDRALTDTQYF. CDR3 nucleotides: TGTGCCAGCAGCTTGTATACAGATCGTGCTCTCACAGATACGCAGTATTTT.

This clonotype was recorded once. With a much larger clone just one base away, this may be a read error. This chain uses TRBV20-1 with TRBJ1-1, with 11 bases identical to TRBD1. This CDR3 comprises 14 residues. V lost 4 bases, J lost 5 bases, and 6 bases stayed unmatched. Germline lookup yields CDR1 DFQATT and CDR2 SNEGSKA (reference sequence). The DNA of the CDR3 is TGCAGTGCTAACGCCGGGACAGGGGGAACTGAAGCTTTCTTT. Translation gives CSANAGTGGTEAFF.

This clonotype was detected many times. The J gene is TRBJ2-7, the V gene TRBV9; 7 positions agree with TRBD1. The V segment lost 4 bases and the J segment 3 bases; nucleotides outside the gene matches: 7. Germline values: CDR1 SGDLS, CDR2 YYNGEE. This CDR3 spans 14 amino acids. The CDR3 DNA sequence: TGTGCCAGCAGCCCCCCGGGACAGATCTACGAGCAGTACTTC. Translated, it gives CASSPPGQIYEQYF.

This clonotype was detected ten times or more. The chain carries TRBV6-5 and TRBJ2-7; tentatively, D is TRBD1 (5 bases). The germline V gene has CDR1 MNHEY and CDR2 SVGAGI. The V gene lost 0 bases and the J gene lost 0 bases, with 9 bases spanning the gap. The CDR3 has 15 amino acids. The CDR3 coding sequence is TGTGCCAGCAGTTACTCGGGGCCCTTCTCCTACGAGCAGTACGTC. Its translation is CASSYSGPFSYEQYV.

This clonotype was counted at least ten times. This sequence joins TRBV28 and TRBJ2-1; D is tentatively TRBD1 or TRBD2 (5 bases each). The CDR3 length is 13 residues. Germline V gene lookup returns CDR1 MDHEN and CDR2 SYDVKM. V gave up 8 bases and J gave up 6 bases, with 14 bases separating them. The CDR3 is CASAFGTFNEQFF. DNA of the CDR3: TGTGCCAGCGCCTTCGGGACGTTCAATGAGCAGTTCTTC.

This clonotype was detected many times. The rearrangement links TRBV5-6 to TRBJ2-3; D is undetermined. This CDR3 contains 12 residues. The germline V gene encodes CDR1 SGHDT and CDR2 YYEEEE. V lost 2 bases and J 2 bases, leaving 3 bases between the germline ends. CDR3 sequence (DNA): TGTGCCAGCAGCTTCATCACAGATACGCAGTATTTT. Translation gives CASSFITDTQYF.

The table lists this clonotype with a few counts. DNA for the CDR3: TGTGCCAGCAGTTTAGTAGGGGGGAGCACAGATACGCAGTATTTT. Its protein product is CASSLVGGSTDTQYF. The chain is built from TRBV12-3 or TRBV12-4 and TRBJ2-3; D is perhaps TRBD1 or TRBD2 (6 bases each). The V gene lost 1 base and the J gene lost 0 bases, with 8 bases spanning the gap. The CDR3 runs to 15 residues.

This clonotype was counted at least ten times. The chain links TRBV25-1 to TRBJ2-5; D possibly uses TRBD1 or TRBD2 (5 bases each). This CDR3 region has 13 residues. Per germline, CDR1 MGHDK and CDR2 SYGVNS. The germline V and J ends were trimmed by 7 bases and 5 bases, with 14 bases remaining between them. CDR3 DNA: TGTGCCAGCAACACAGGAGGAATCGAGACCCAGTACTTC. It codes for CASNTGGIETQYF.

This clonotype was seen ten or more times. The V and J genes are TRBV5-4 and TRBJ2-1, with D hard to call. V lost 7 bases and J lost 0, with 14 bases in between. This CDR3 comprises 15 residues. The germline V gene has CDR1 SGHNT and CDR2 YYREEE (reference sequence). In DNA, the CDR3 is TGTGCCAGCTGGGCCCAGACAAGCTCCTACAATGAGCAGTTCTTC. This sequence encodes CASWAQTSSYNEQFF.

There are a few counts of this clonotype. The CDR3 DNA reads TGTGCCAGCAGCCAAGCTCCCAGGGAGATCCACGAGCAGTACTTC. Translation: CASSQAPREIHEQYF. The chain couples TRBV3-1 to TRBJ2-7; D tentatively fits TRBD1 or TRBD2 (5 bases each). Trimming stripped 1 base from V and 5 bases from J, with 15 bases between. Germline V gene data show CDR1 as LGHDT and CDR2 as YNNKEL (reference sequence). This CDR3 has 15 amino acids.

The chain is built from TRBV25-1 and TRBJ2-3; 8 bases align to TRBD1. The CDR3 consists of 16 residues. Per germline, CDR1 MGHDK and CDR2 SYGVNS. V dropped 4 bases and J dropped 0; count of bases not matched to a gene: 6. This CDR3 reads CASSGDRRSSTDTQYF. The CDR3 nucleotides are TGTGCCAGCAGTGGGGACAGGCGATCTAGCACAGATACGCAGTATTTT. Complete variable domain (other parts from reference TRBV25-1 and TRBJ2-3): EADIYQTPRYLVIGTGKKITLECSQTMGHDKMYWYQQDPGMELHLIHYSYGVNSTEKGDLSSESTVSRIRTEHFPLTLESARPSHTSQYLCASSGDRRSSTDTQYFGPGTRLTVL.

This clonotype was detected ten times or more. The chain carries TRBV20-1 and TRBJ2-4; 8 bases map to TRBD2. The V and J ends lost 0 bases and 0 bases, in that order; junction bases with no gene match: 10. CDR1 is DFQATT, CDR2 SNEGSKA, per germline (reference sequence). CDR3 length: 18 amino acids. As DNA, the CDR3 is TGCAGTGCTAGAGATCGGAGTAGCGGGGTACTAGCCAAAAACATTCAGTACTTC. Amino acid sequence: CSARDRSSGVLAKNIQYF.

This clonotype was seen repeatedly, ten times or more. The CDR3 coding sequence is TGTGCCAGCAGACCTATACAGGCACTCGGGGACACTGAAGCTTTCTTT. It specifies CASRPIQALGDTEAFF. V gene TRBV6-1 combines with J gene TRBJ1-1, with D tentatively TRBD1 (5 bases). The CDR3 loop spans 16 amino acids. V was trimmed by 6 bases and J by 3 bases, leaving 20 bases between them. Germline V gene sequence: CDR1 MNHNS, CDR2 SASEGT.

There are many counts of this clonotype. The CDR3 loop is CASSWGSGELFF. CDR3 nucleotide sequence: TGTGCCAGCAGTTGGGGGTCCGGGGAGCTGTTTTTT. The chain employs TRBV12-3 or TRBV12-4 and TRBJ2-2; D may match TRBD1 or TRBD2 (5 bases each). The CDR3 runs 12 residues. V dropped 4 bases and J dropped 6 bases, with 6 bases sitting between them.

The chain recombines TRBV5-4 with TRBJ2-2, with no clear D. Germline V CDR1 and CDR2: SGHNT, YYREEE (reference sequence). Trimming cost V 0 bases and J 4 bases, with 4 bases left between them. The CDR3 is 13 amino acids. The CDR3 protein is CASSLDSTGELFF. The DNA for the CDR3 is TGTGCCAGCAGCTTGGACAGCACCGGGGAGCTGTTTTTT.

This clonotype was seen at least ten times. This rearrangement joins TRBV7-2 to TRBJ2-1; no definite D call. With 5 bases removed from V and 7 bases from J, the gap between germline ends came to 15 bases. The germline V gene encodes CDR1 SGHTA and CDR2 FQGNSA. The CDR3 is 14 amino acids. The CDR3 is CASSRTDGRNEQFF. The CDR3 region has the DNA TGTGCCAGCAGCCGCACGGACGGTAGGAATGAGCAGTTCTTC.